This entry lists 24 T cell receptor beta chains sequenced from one sample in a study of blood T cell repertoires in COVID-19 (dated by TCRdb to 2020 to 2021). Libraries were made using the immunoSEQ multiplex PCR assay. The immuneACCESS repertoire file appears here via TCRdb, limited to in-frame rearrangements. These files lack a portion of the clones; in checked studies, under half of the deficit traces to unresolved V genes, and the cause of the others is not known. Present in this sample are roughly 88,000 clones, 87% of which were seen just once. The ten largest clones add up to 15% to 20% of the sample. The sample comprised peripheral blood. The receptors stem from a woman aged 60-70 years with COVID-19, enrolled during active disease.

The V call is TRBV7-9, the J call TRBJ1-6; no clear D. The CDR3 sequence is 14 residues long. CDR1 is SEHNR and CDR2 is FQNEAQ in the germline V gene (reference sequence). V lost 0 bases to trimming and J lost 7 bases, with 7 bases between them. The CDR3 loop is CASSLAPENSPLHF. The CDR3 DNA reads TGTGCCAGCAGCTTAGCCCCGGAGAATTCACCCCTCCACTTT.

V usage is TRBV27 and J usage is TRBJ1-2, with 8 bases aligning to TRBD1. Germline values: CDR1 MNHEY, CDR2 SMNVEV (reference sequence). The CDR3 consists of 15 residues. Trimming cost V 2 bases and J 1 base; bases outside gene matches: 3. CDR3 sequence: CASSLPDRGNYGYTF. The CDR3 region has the DNA TGTGCCAGCAGTTTACCCGACAGGGGTAACTATGGCTACACCTTC.

V is TRBV7-7 and J is TRBJ2-2; TRBD2 might be the D (6 bases). V was cut by 2 bases and J by 6 bases, with 16 bases left in between. The CDR3 totals 16 residues. The germline CDR1 and CDR2 sequences are SSHAT and FNYEAQ (reference sequence). CDR3 DNA: TGTGCCAGCAGCTTACTTGTCGGGGGTGGCGCCGGGGAGCTGTTTTTT. Its protein is CASSLLVGGGAGELFF.

The chain joins TRBV18 to TRBJ2-5, with D possibly TRBD2 on 6 matching bases. The CDR3 is 15 amino acids. The V gene's germline CDR1 is KGHSH and CDR2 LQKENI. Trimming cost V 3 bases and J 4 bases, with 15 bases left between them. CDR3 sequence (DNA): TGTGCCAGCTCACCGCGGGCGTGGCGGGGAGAGACCCAGTACTTC. Amino acid sequence: CASSPRAWRGETQYF.

The rearrangement uses TRBV6-2 or TRBV6-3 and TRBJ1-2, with TRBD1 matching 10 bases. V was pared by 2 bases and J by 5 bases, with 8 bases of the junction left unmatched. This CDR3 region has 16 residues. CDR1 and CDR2 from the germline V gene are MNHEY and SVGEGT. CDR3 DNA: TGTGCCAGCAGTTACGGGGACAGGGGAGACCGGTATGGCTACACCTTC. Protein: CASSYGDRGDRYGYTF.

This rearrangement joins TRBV13 to TRBJ2-7; 8 bases map to TRBD2. Trimming at V came to 2 bases and at J to 5 bases, leaving 5 bases not matched to a gene. Germline V lookup: CDR1 PRHDT, CDR2 FYEKMQ (reference sequence). This CDR3 comprises 14 residues. The DNA of the CDR3 is TGTGCCAGCAGCTTACGGCGGGGGGTCAACGAGCAGTACTTC. This encodes CASSLRRGVNEQYF.

The rearrangement joins TRBV11-2 to TRBJ1-2; D not resolved. The length of the CDR3 is 14 residues. Germline V gene data show CDR1 as SGHAT and CDR2 as FQNNGV. The germline V and J ends were trimmed by 5 bases and 4 bases, with 14 bases remaining between them. CDR3 sequence reads: CASSLVWESYGYTF. CDR3 sequence (DNA): TGTGCCAGCAGCCTAGTCTGGGAGTCCTATGGCTACACCTTC.

This clone was picked up a small number of times. This chain links TRBV10-3 with TRBJ1-2; unclear D gene. The CDR3 loop spans 13 amino acids. The V gene lost 2 bases and the J gene lost 8 bases, with 12 bases spanning the gap. Germline CDR1 reads ENHRY; CDR2 reads SYGVKD. The CDR3 is CAISERRVEGYTF. DNA of the CDR3: TGTGCCATCAGTGAGCGTCGGGTGGAGGGCTACACCTTC.

The J gene is TRBJ2-5, the V gene TRBV18; D possibly corresponds to TRBD1 (6 bases). Germline V gene sequence: CDR1 KGHSH, CDR2 LQKENI. V was cut by 3 bases and J by 5 bases, with 16 bases left in between. CDR3 length equals 15 residues. CDR3 region: CASSPDRASAETQYF. DNA of the CDR3: TGTGCCAGCTCACCGGACAGAGCCTCTGCGGAGACCCAGTACTTC.

The V gene is TRBV6-2 or TRBV6-3, the J gene TRBJ2-3; 10 positions agree with TRBD2. CDR3 length: 18 residues. V gave up 4 bases and J gave up 4 bases; unmatched junction bases: 14. Germline assignment: CDR1 MNHEY and CDR2 SVGEGT. CDR3 in DNA: TGTGCCAGCAGTTTCCCTAGCGGGGGCCCCGAGGGGCCAGATACGCAGTATTTT. Protein: CASSFPSGGPEGPDTQYF.

The V gene is TRBV30, the J gene TRBJ1-5; no clear D. This CDR3 is 16 amino acids long. V gave up 3 bases and J gave up 0 bases, with 15 bases separating them. The germline CDR1 and CDR2 sequences are GTSNPN and SVGIG (reference sequence). CDR3 loop: CAWRPNSPLSNQPQHF. Here the CDR3 DNA reads TGTGCCTGGAGACCAAACAGCCCCCTTAGCAATCAGCCCCAGCATTTT. The entire variable domain, with the rest obtained from reference TRBV30 and TRBJ1-5, is as follows: SQTIHQWPATLVQPVGSPLSLECTVEGTSNPNLYWYRQAAGRGLQLLFYSVGIGQISSEVPQNLSASRPQDRQFILSSKKLLLSDSGFYLCAWRPNSPLSNQPQHFGDGTRLSIL.

The chain uses TRBV6-5 and TRBJ2-7; 8 bases line up with TRBD1. From germline, CDR1 is MNHEY and CDR2 SVGAGI. This CDR3 spans 14 amino acids. V was pared by 0 bases and J by 5 bases, with 3 bases of the junction left unmatched. The CDR3 DNA reads TGTGCCAGCAGTTACTCGGGCAGGGGGCACGAGCAGTACTTC. Translation: CASSYSGRGHEQYF.

The chain employs TRBV7-9 and TRBJ1-1; a weak D match, TRBD1 (6 bases). The germline V gene encodes CDR1 SEHNR and CDR2 FQNEAQ (reference sequence). V dropped 4 bases and J dropped 0 bases, with 9 bases sitting between them. This CDR3 has 14 amino acids. The CDR3 here is CASSSGVMNTEAFF. The CDR3 DNA reads as TGTGCCAGCAGCTCAGGGGTAATGAACACTGAAGCTTTCTTT. The full variable domain, completed using reference TRBV7-9 and TRBJ1-1, is DTGVSQNPRHKITKRGQNVTFRCDPISEHNRLYWYRQTLGQGPEFLTYFQNEAQLEKSRLLSDRFSAERPKGSFSTLEIQRTEQGDSAMYLCASSSGVMNTEAFFGQGTRLTVV.

The V and J genes are TRBV7-8 and TRBJ1-2; 10 nucleotides agree with TRBD1. The trim removed 5 bases at V and 7 bases at J, leaving 4 bases unmatched. Germline CDR1 SGHVS, CDR2 FQNEAQ. This CDR3 has 13 residues. The CDR3 spells CASSMTGGSGYTF. CDR3 coding DNA: TGTGCCAGCAGCATGACAGGGGGCAGTGGCTACACCTTC. Drawing the rest from reference TRBV7-8 and TRBJ1-2, the complete variable domain is GAGVSQSPRYKVAKRGQDVALRCDPISGHVSLFWYQQALGQGPEFLTYFQNEAQLDKSGLPSDRFFAERPEGSVSTLKIQRTQQEDSAVYLCASSMTGGSGYTFGSGTRLTVV.

The chain links TRBV30 to TRBJ1-3, with 7 bases identical to TRBD1. Unmatched junction bases numbered 3, after V lost 0 bases and J lost 1 base. CDR1 is GTSNPN, CDR2 SVGIG, per germline (reference sequence). The CDR3 extends over 15 amino acids. The CDR3 spells CAWSVPGGSGNTIYF. CDR3 nucleotides: TGTGCCTGGAGTGTACCAGGGGGATCTGGAAACACCATATATTTT. The complete variable domain, with remaining parts taken from reference TRBV30 and TRBJ1-3, reads SQTIHQWPATLVQPVGSPLSLECTVEGTSNPNLYWYRQAAGRGLQLLFYSVGIGQISSEVPQNLSASRPQDRQFILSSKKLLLSDSGFYLCAWSVPGGSGNTIYFGEGSWLTVV.

The genes are TRBV1 and TRBJ1-5; the table gives TRBD1 as D, unverified against the DNA. TRBV1 is shown as a pseudogene. The CDR3 is 14 amino acids. CDR3 in amino acids: CTSSQDSWDQPQHF. In DNA form, the CDR3 reads TGCACCAGCAGCCAGGACAGTTGGGATCAGCCCCAGCATTTT.

The DNA for the CDR3 is TGTGCCAGCAGTGATTGGGGGCACCCCAAGGGGTCCCAAGAGACCCAGTACTTC. This translates into CASSDWGHPKGSQETQYF. The chain combines TRBV6-1 with TRBJ2-5, with D possibly matching TRBD1 (6 bases). CDR1 and CDR2 (germline): MNHNS, SASEGT. CDR3 length: 18 residues. V shed 3 bases and J shed 1 base, with 21 bases lying between them.

This chain connects TRBV9 to TRBJ2-3; D call uncertain. The germline gives CDR1 SGDLS, CDR2 YYNGEE. The CDR3 runs to 16 residues. V gave up 0 bases and J gave up 0 bases, with 11 bases separating them. CDR3 DNA sequence: TGTGCCAGCAGCGTAGCCCTAGTATCTAGCACAGATACGCAGTATTTT. Its protein product is CASSVALVSSTDTQYF.

This clone was recorded once. V gene TRBV11-2 combines with J gene TRBJ2-1; maybe TRBD2 (6 bases). CDR3 length: 14 amino acids. Trimming removed 6 bases from V and 8 bases from J, with 17 bases in between. The germline V gene encodes CDR1 SGHAT and CDR2 FQNNGV. The CDR3 DNA is TGTGCCAGCAGTTCACCGGGCAGGGACTATGAGCAGTTCTTC. Translation: CASSSPGRDYEQFF.

The rearrangement joins TRBV2 to TRBJ2-7, with 7 bases fitting TRBD1. The germline V gene encodes CDR1 SNHLY and CDR2 FYNNEI. This CDR3 is 16 amino acids long. V lost 7 bases to trimming and J lost 0 bases; unmatched junction nucleotides: 12. The CDR3 DNA reads TGTGCCAGCATCTTTACTCCCCAGGGGGACTCCTACGAGCAGTACTTC. Protein product: CASIFTPQGDSYEQYF.

The CDR3 here is CASRQGAGSYEQYF. The CDR3 nucleotides read TGTGCCAGCAGGCAGGGTGCCGGTTCCTACGAGCAGTACTTC. This rearrangement joins TRBV6-5 to TRBJ2-7; weak D call: TRBD1 (5 bases). The germline V gene has CDR1 MNHEY and CDR2 SVGAGI. V lost 6 bases and J 1 base, leaving 13 bases between the germline ends. The CDR3 length is 14 residues.

This chain uses TRBV28 with TRBJ1-1, with 10 bases that match TRBD1. This CDR3 spans 16 amino acids. Germline assignment: CDR1 MDHEN and CDR2 SYDVKM. The V segment lost 5 bases and the J segment 5 bases; nucleotides outside the gene matches: 11. CDR3 in DNA: TGTGCCAGCAGTGGAGGGGACAGGGGCGTCGTGACTGAAGCTTTCTTT. Encoded protein: CASSGGDRGVVTEAFF.

This clone has a count of ten or more. V is TRBV6-2 or TRBV6-3 and J is TRBJ2-2; D is unresolved. Germline CDR1 and CDR2: MNHEY and SVGEGT. The CDR3 covers 18 residues. Deletions cut 1 base from V and 2 bases from J, with 17 bases between. For the CDR3, the DNA is TGTGCCAGCAGTTACTGGTCCCAGATCTCTTTAAACACCGGGGAGCTGTTTTTT. Residues: CASSYWSQISLNTGELFF.

The chain uses TRBV6-2 or TRBV6-3 and TRBJ1-3; the D gene is possibly TRBD1 (5 bases). V shed 3 bases and J shed 6 bases, with 9 bases lying between them. The CDR3 loop spans 13 amino acids. Germline V gives CDR1 MNHEY, CDR2 SVGEGT. CDR3 sequence reads: CASSYETANTIYF. In DNA form, the CDR3 reads TGTGCCAGCAGTTATGAGACAGCAAACACCATATATTTT.